This T cell receptor beta chain was profiled in a study of control samples from healthy donors and cancer patients. Here immunoSEQ multiplex PCR was the method, and the copy in TCRdb shows in-frame clones only, minus some. The sample lists about 140,000 clones, approximately 94% occurring once. From germline, CDR1 is KGHSH and CDR2 LQKENI. V lost 4 bases, J lost 7 bases, and 23 bases lay in between. The CDR3 runs to 17 residues. The genes are TRBV18 and TRBJ2-1, with D possibly being TRBD2 (6 bases). This sequence originates from a man aged 40-50 years in good health. Source material: blood. CDR3 coding DNA: TGTGCCAGCTCACTAGAACAACCGGGACTCCCTTTTAATGAGCAGTTCTTC. Translation: CASSLEQPGLPFNEQFF.